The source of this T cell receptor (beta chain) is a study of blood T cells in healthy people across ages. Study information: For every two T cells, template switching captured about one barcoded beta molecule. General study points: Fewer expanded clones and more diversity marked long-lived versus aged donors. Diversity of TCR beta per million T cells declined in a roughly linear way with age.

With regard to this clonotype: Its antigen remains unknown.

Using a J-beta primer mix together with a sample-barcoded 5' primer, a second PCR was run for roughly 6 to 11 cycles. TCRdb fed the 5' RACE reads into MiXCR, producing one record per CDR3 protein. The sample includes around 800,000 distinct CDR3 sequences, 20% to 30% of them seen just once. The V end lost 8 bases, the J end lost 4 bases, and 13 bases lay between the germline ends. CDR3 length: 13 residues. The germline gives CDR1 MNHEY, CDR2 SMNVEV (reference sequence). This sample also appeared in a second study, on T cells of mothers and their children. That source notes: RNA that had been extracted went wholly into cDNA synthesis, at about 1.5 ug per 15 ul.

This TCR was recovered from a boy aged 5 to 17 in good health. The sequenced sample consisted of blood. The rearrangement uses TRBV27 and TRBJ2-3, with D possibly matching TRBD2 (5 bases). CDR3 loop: CASHPGVPDTQYF. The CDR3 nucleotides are TGTGCCAGCCATCCCGGGGTACCAGATACGCAGTATTTT.